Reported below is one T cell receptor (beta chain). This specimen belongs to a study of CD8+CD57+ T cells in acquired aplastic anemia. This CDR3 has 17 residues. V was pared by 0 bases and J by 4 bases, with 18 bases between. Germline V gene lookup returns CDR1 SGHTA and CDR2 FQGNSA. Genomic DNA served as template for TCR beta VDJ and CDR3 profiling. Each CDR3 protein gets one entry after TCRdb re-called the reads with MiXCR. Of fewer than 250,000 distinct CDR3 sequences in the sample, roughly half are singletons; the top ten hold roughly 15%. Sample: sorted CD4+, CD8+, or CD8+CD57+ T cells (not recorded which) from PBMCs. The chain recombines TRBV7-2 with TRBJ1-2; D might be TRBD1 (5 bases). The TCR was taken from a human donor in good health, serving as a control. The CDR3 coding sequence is TGTGCCAGCAGCTTAGCGGCAGGGCAGGGTAGTCTCTATGGCTACACCTTC. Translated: CASSLAAGQGSLYGYTF.